Shown below are 10 T cell receptor beta chains from a single sample sequenced in a study of CD8 T cells in ankylosing spondylitis. Each CDR3 protein gets one entry after TCRdb re-called the 5' RACE reads with MiXCR. The sample holds about 800,000 distinct CDR3 sequences, 12% seen once. Their specific antigens are unknown. Study-level results: There was a TCR beta motif, made of roughly eight highly homologous variants, that appeared characteristic of ankylosing spondylitis blood.

The specimen sequenced was blood, either unsorted or a sorted T cell fraction (not recorded which). Receptor source: a male donor with ankylosing spondylitis.

This chain uses TRBV6-1 with TRBJ2-1, with D unclear. From germline, CDR1 is MNHNS and CDR2 SASEGT. The CDR3 has 14 amino acids. Trimming left V 5 bases short and J 5 bases short, with 13 bases between. CDR3 residues: CASSRTGIDNEQFF. The CDR3 DNA follows: TGTGCCAGCAGTAGGACCGGAATCGACAATGAGCAGTTCTTC.

This clonotype was detected only a few times. CDR3 protein: CASSWDTSGDSGNTIYF. CDR3 coding DNA: TGCGCCAGCAGCTGGGATACCTCAGGGGACTCTGGAAACACCATATATTTT. The J gene is TRBJ1-3, the V gene TRBV5-1; tentative D call: TRBD1 (6 bases). Per germline, CDR1 SGHRS and CDR2 YFSETQ. This CDR3 comprises 17 residues. The germline V and J ends were trimmed by 3 bases and 0 bases, with 16 bases remaining between them. Using reference TRBV5-1 and TRBJ1-3 for the parts outside the CDR3, the full variable domain is KAGVTQTPRYLIKTRGQQVTLSCSPISGHRSVSWYQQTPGQGLQFLFEYFSETQRNKGNFPGRFSGRQFSNSRSEMNVSTLELGDSALYLCASSWDTSGDSGNTIYFGEGSWLTVV.

This clonotype has at least ten counts. The chain couples TRBV12-3 or TRBV12-4 to TRBJ1-3; 8 nucleotides align to TRBD1. The CDR3 length is 18 residues. After removal of 7 bases from V and 0 bases from J, the junction contained 14 bases not matched to a gene. CDR3 in amino acids: CASKPIPQGAFSGNTIYF. CDR3 nucleotides: TGTGCCAGCAAACCTATCCCTCAGGGGGCTTTCTCTGGAAACACCATATATTTT.

The V gene is TRBV20-1, the J gene TRBJ2-3; TRBD1 or TRBD2 may be the D gene (5 bases each). Trimming pared 6 bases from V and 0 bases from J, leaving 13 bases between. Germline V CDR1 and CDR2: DFQATT, SNEGSKA (reference sequence). CDR3 length: 14 residues. The DNA of the CDR3 is TGCAGTGCGCCCCGGGACCCTAGCACAGATACGCAGTATTTT. Residues: CSAPRDPSTDTQYF.

This clonotype was picked up many times. This chain uses TRBV20-1 with TRBJ1-5, with D hard to call. Germline-derived CDR1 and CDR2 are DFQATT and SNEGSKA (reference sequence). CDR3 length: 13 amino acids. Trimming removed 1 base from V and 5 bases from J, with 9 bases in between. CDR3 sequence: CSARGPHDQPQHF. The CDR3 DNA is TGCAGTGCTAGAGGGCCCCACGATCAGCCCCAGCATTTT.

Many counts were recorded for this clonotype. The chain is built from TRBV7-3 and TRBJ2-3; no clear D gene. Trimming cost V 1 base and J 3 bases, with 8 bases left between them. Germline CDR1 and CDR2: SGHTA and FQGTGA. This CDR3 contains 14 residues. This CDR3 reads CASSLMQNTDTQYF. Written as DNA, the CDR3 is TGTGCCAGCAGCTTAATGCAGAATACAGATACGCAGTATTTT.

This clonotype has more than one count but fewer than ten. This chain connects TRBV5-1 to TRBJ2-2; no reliable D call. V gave up 2 bases and J gave up 1 base, with 6 bases separating them. This CDR3 comprises 14 residues. In germline, CDR1 is SGHRS, CDR2 YFSETQ. The CDR3 sequence is CASSLQMNTGELFF. The CDR3 DNA follows: TGCGCCAGCAGCTTACAGATGAACACCGGGGAGCTGTTTTTT.

This clonotype was counted many times. This chain connects TRBV6-5 to TRBJ1-3, with D perhaps TRBD1 (5 bases). This CDR3 spans 15 amino acids. Germline V gene data show CDR1 as MNHEY and CDR2 as SVGAGI. V lost 6 bases to trimming and J lost 3 bases, with 15 bases between them. The CDR3 sequence: CASRSSGLYGNTIYF. The CDR3 DNA reads as TGTGCCAGCAGATCCTCGGGACTATATGGAAACACCATATATTTT.

This clonotype turned up a few times. The CDR3 bases are TGTGCCAGCAGGAGCGGGGGCCCAGATACGCAGTATTTT. Its translation: CASRSGGPDTQYF. The gene calls are TRBV28 and TRBJ2-3, with 8 bases fitting TRBD2. J was trimmed by 4 bases and V by 6 bases; bases with no gene match: 3. Germline V CDR1 and CDR2: MDHEN, SYDVKM. This CDR3 contains 13 residues.

This clonotype was observed many times. The chain joins TRBV20-1 to TRBJ2-7; D possibly corresponds to TRBD2 (5 bases). CDR1 is DFQATT and CDR2 is SNEGSKA in the germline V gene (reference sequence). The V end was cut by 2 bases, the J end by 2 bases, with 7 bases between. The length of the CDR3 is 12 residues. CDR3 loop: CSARRTAYEQYF. The CDR3 bases are TGCAGTGCTAGAAGGACTGCCTACGAGCAGTACTTC.